This paragraph covers one T cell receptor (beta chain) sequence. The data derive from a study of T-cell reconstitution after alpha-beta-depleted transplantation in children. CDR3 length: 12 residues. With V trimmed by 4 bases and J by 9 bases, 4 bases remained unmatched. Germline CDR1 and CDR2: SGHRS and YFSETQ. This sample's TCRbeta library carried unique molecular identifier barcodes. TCRdb called the PCR reads again in MiXCR, with one record for every CDR3 protein. The table records about 500,000 distinct CDR3 sequences, approximately 30% of them present only once. The receptor was isolated from a human donor who donated a stem cell graft to a child with aplastic anemia. This specimen was PBMCs from the stem cell graft donor, taken from the stem cell graft. The chain joins TRBV5-1 to TRBJ1-1; 9 nucleotides line up with TRBD1. This chain's CDR3 is CASSTGTGQAFF. CDR3 coding DNA: TGCGCCAGCAGCACAGGGACAGGGCAAGCTTTCTTT.